The present T cell receptor beta chain was sequenced within a study of blood T cell repertoires in COVID-19. As for the study in general: The samples span acute and convalescent COVID-19 from the United States, Italy and Spain.

As originally analysed: Reference gene primers were amplified, and this amplification served to estimate nucleated cell counts. Data came from immunoSEQ multiplex PCR; TCRdb stores just in-frame clones and leaves some out. The D gene and trimming were derived from the DNA, and the V and J assignments and clone size from that table. The sample records around 63,000 clones, 80% being singletons. Deletions cut 7 bases from V and 2 bases from J, with 18 bases between. Germline CDR1 reads LNHDA; CDR2 reads SQIVND (reference sequence). The CDR3 has 15 residues. The receptor comes from a man aged 55 to 70 with acute or convalescent COVID-19. The chain uses TRBV19 and TRBJ2-7; a weak D match, TRBD2 (6 bases). Sequenced: peripheral blood. The CDR3 nucleotides read TGTGCCAGTACCCGAAATGGGGGGTCTCCCTACGAGCAGTACTTC. Amino acid sequence: CASTRNGGSPYEQYF.